What follows are 8 T cell receptor beta chains derived from one specimen sequenced in a study of blood T cell repertoires in COVID-19. Assay: immunoSEQ multiplex PCR; the TCRdb copy retains only in-frame clones and omits some. This table holds about 130,000 clones, approximately 83% found once. Sample: peripheral blood. The receptors here all came from an elderly man with active or convalescent COVID-19.

This clone was found once. The rearrangement joins TRBV5-1 to TRBJ2-1; D not certain. Germline V lookup: CDR1 SGHRS, CDR2 YFSETQ. Between the trimmed V and J ends, which lost 0 bases and 6 bases, there was a span of 7 bases. This CDR3 has 13 residues. The CDR3 DNA follows: TGCGCCAGCAGCTTGGGGTTAGCCAATGAGCAGTTCTTC. Encoded protein: CASSLGLANEQFF.

The chain couples TRBV7-3 to TRBJ2-3, with TRBD2 matching 8 bases. The trim removed 0 bases at V and 2 bases at J, leaving 7 bases unmatched. CDR1 is SGHTA and CDR2 is FQGTGA in the germline V gene. This CDR3 region has 17 residues. The CDR3 DNA reads as TGTGCCAGCAGCTTAACCCACAAAGCGGGGGCCACAGATACGCAGTATTTT. Residues: CASSLTHKAGATDTQYF. Drawing the rest from reference TRBV7-3 and TRBJ2-3, the complete variable domain is GAGVSQTPSNKVTEKGKYVELRCDPISGHTALYWYRQSLGQGPEFLIYFQGTGAADDSGLPNDRFFAVRPEGSVSTLKIQRTERGDSAVYLCASSLTHKAGATDTQYFGPGTRLTVL.

The J gene is TRBJ1-2, the V gene TRBV5-4; possible D gene TRBD1, 6 bases. The CDR3 length is 14 residues. The germline gives CDR1 SGHNT, CDR2 YYREEE (reference sequence). Trimming removed 4 bases from V and 4 bases from J, with 14 bases in between. The CDR3 region has the DNA TGTGCCAGCAGCGGAGGACAGCGTGGCTATGGCTACACCTTC. Its protein product is CASSGGQRGYGYTF.

V usage is TRBV5-4 and J usage is TRBJ2-3, with TRBD2 matching over 14 bases. V was clipped by 4 bases and J by 5 bases; unmatched bases: 3. CDR1 is SGHNT and CDR2 is YYREEE in the germline V gene (reference sequence). The CDR3 has 15 amino acids. CDR3 amino acids: CASSTGTSGRDTQYF. The CDR3 DNA reads as TGTGCCAGCAGCACGGGGACTAGCGGGAGAGATACGCAGTATTTT.

J is TRBJ2-7 and V is TRBV3-1 (or the pseudogene TRBV3-2); the match to TRBD2 covers 8 bases. The CDR3 covers 12 residues. CDR1 is LGHDT and CDR2 is YNNKEL in the germline V gene (reference sequence). The trim removed 8 bases at V and 7 bases at J, leaving 7 bases unmatched. This CDR3 reads CASFGRAREQYF. Here the CDR3 DNA reads TGTGCCAGCTTCGGGAGGGCCCGGGAGCAGTACTTC.

This chain connects TRBV24-1 to TRBJ1-5; D gene uncertain. The CDR3 has 10 amino acids. The V gene's germline CDR1 is KGHDR and CDR2 SFDVKD. Written as DNA, the CDR3 is TGTCTATACTTGCGGCAGCCCCAGCATTTT. It codes for CLYLRQPQHF.

The chain links TRBV29-1 to TRBJ1-2; D gene unclear. V gave up 2 bases and J gave up 3 bases, with 10 bases separating them. The germline V gene encodes CDR1 SQVTM and CDR2 ANQGSEA. The CDR3 runs to 13 residues. CDR3 DNA: TGCAGCGTTGAAATTCGCAGTTACTATGGCTACACCTTC. It yields the protein CSVEIRSYYGYTF.

The rearrangement joins TRBV10-3 to TRBJ2-1; D not certain. Trimming took 6 bases from V and 0 from J, leaving 15 bases between them. Germline V lookup: CDR1 ENHRY, CDR2 SYGVKD. The CDR3 is made up of 16 amino acids. DNA of the CDR3: TGTGCCATCAGCTACGGAATGGAGAGCTCCTACAATGAGCAGTTCTTC. It translates to CAISYGMESSYNEQFF.